The sequence of this T cell receptor beta chain was determined in a study of OX40 agonist ivuxolimab in advanced cancers. Across the study: Patients were infused with ivuxolimab every 2 weeks at 0.01 to 10 mg/kg. Of mixed ages from roughly 23 to 85 and averaging about 65 years, the group was about 80% male.

Sequencing was performed with immunoSEQ multiplex PCR; in TCRdb, only in-frame clones are kept and a portion is missing. The data show about 69,000 clones, with about three quarters seen just once and under 3% held by the top ten. Germline lookup yields CDR1 GTSNPN and CDR2 SVGIG (reference sequence). V shed 2 bases and J shed 4 bases, with 9 bases lying between them. The CDR3 sequence is 13 residues long. Regarding this clone: Its matching antigen is unknown.

Notes on the study in general: The average count of expanded clones was higher among CD8+ T cells than among CD4+.

The input for sequencing was CD4+ or CD8+ T cells sorted from blood, taken in a trial of the OX40 agonist ivuxolimab. This TCR came from an adult with an advanced solid tumor such as melanoma, head and neck, liver or kidney cancer. The chain recombines TRBV30 with TRBJ1-5; TRBD1 is a possible D gene (6 bases). In DNA form, the CDR3 reads TGTGCCTGGAGTCGGGACACAAATCAGCCCCAGCATTTT. Translating gives CAWSRDTNQPQHF.